Listed below are T cell receptor beta chains from one sample, sequenced in a study of regulatory T cells in long-lasting Graves disease. TCRdb passed the multiplex PCR reads through MiXCR, listing each CDR3 protein once. The table lists around 400,000 distinct CDR3 sequences, around 20% of them singletons. Source: peripheral blood mononuclear cells (PBMCs), taken when the disease was refractory, from a patient treated with antithyroid drugs. These receptors were taken from a female donor with Graves disease. Each CDR3 is given with its conserved first and last residue. The D gene is left open where the match is weak. Part of the rows lack a size; the others show once, few, many or a class for expanded clones.

j_call clone_size d_call v_call cdr3_aa cdr3_nt
TRBJ2-5 few - TRBV5-1 CASSLTGVETQYF TGCGCCAGCAGCTTGACGGGGGTGGAGACCCAGTACTTC
TRBJ2-7 many TRBD1 TRBV6-1 CASSEEPGQGYEQYF TGTGCCAGCAGTGAAGAGCCGGGACAGGGCTACGAGCAGTACTTC
TRBJ2-7 many TRBD2 TRBV28 CASSSVWVAGGTTYEQYF TGTGCCAGCAGTTCGGTTTGGGTAGCGGGAGGTACAACCTACGAGCAGTACTTC
TRBJ2-7 - - TRBV4-1 CASSDDSDSYEQYF TGCGCCAGCAGCGACGACTCCGACTCCTACGAGCAGTACTTC
TRBJ1-6 many - TRBV28 CASSFQRNSPLHF TGTGCCAGCAGCTTCCAGAGAAATTCACCCCTCCACTTT
TRBJ2-7 many - TRBV11-2 CASSLRSYEQYF TGTGCCAGCAGCTTACGCTCCTACGAGCAGTACTTC
TRBJ2-7 few - TRBV30 CAWSAGTHEQYF TGTGCCTGGAGCGCCGGGACTCACGAGCAGTACTTC
TRBJ2-1 - - TRBV28 CASRLGNEQFF TGTGCCAGCAGGCTAGGAAATGAGCAGTTCTTC
TRBJ2-7 many - TRBV2 CASSEARRGEQYF TGTGCCAGCAGTGAAGCAAGGAGGGGCGAGCAGTACTTC
TRBJ1-1 - - TRBV19 CASRLGGRGTEAFF TGTGCCAGTAGATTGGGGGGGCGAGGTACTGAAGCTTTCTTT
TRBJ1-3 - - TRBV12-3/TRBV12-4 CASTLSPHTIYF TGTGCCAGCACCTTATCCCCACACACCATATATTTT
TRBJ1-4 - TRBD1 TRBV7-9 CASSAGGHEKLFF TGTGCCAGCAGCGCAGGGGGCCACGAAAAACTGTTTTTT
TRBJ1-1 many TRBD1 TRBV3-1 CASSQEGQGVTEAFF TGTGCCAGCAGCCAAGAGGGACAGGGTGTAACTGAAGCTTTCTTT
TRBJ2-7 many TRBD1 TRBV6-1 CASSRWDSTYEQYF TGTGCCAGCAGCAGATGGGACAGCACCTACGAGCAGTACTTC
TRBJ1-2 few - TRBV6-2/TRBV6-3 CASSYSSGAVVGYTF TGTGCCAGCAGTTACTCTTCAGGGGCCGTTGTGGGCTACACCTTC
TRBJ1-4 many - TRBV28 CATVDGGTANEKLFF TGTGCCACAGTCGACGGGGGGACGGCTAATGAAAAACTGTTTTTT
TRBJ2-7 few TRBD1 TRBV5-8 CASSPWTGGASYEQYF TGTGCCAGCAGCCCATGGACAGGGGGCGCCTCCTACGAGCAGTACTTC
TRBJ2-5 many TRBD2 TRBV6-2/TRBV6-3 CASSYPGLAGGPETQYF TGTGCCAGCAGTTACCCCGGACTAGCGGGAGGGCCAGAGACCCAGTACTTC
TRBJ2-2 few - TRBV5-1 CASSLASGQIPPGLVFF TGCGCCAGCAGCTTGGCCTCCGGGCAGATACCACCGGGGTTGGTGTTTTTT
TRBJ1-1 few - TRBV5-1 CASSSDGQNTEAFF TGCGCCAGCAGCTCTGACGGACAGAACACTGAAGCTTTCTTT
TRBJ2-5 many - TRBV12-3/TRBV12-4 CASSPQGPGETQYF TGTGCCAGCAGTCCCCAGGGGCCGGGGGAGACCCAGTACTTC
TRBJ2-3 - TRBD2 TRBV20-1 CSARSGRTDTQYF TGCAGTGCGCGTAGCGGGAGGACGGATACGCAGTATTTT
TRBJ2-7 few - TRBV30 CAWGDSYEQYF TGTGCCTGGGGGGACTCCTACGAGCAGTACTTC
TRBJ2-5 many - TRBV28 CASSPWTTSRETQYF TGTGCCAGCAGTCCCTGGACTACTTCCCGGGAGACCCAGTACTTC
TRBJ2-2 few - TRBV20-1 CSAIAAGELFF TGCAGTGCTATAGCCGCCGGGGAGCTGTTTTTT
TRBJ2-7 many TRBD2 TRBV12-3/TRBV12-4 CASTLRLAAEQYF TGTGCCAGCACACTACGACTAGCCGCCGAGCAGTACTTC
TRBJ2-2 many TRBD2 TRBV2 CASRTLAGATGELFF TGTGCCAGCAGAACCCTAGCGGGAGCCACCGGGGAGCTGTTTTTT
TRBJ1-2 many - TRBV6-5 CASSYDGSYGYTF TGTGCCAGCAGTTACGACGGCTCCTATGGCTACACCTTC
TRBJ1-4 many - TRBV30 CAWSGGNEGEKLFF TGTGCCTGGAGTGGAGGCAACGAGGGTGAAAAACTGTTTTTT
TRBJ2-5 few TRBD2 TRBV18 CASSRTSGTQETQYF TGTGCCAGCTCACGCACTAGCGGGACACAAGAGACCCAGTACTTC
TRBJ1-1 - - TRBV6-1 CASSDLGEAFF TGTGCCAGCAGTGACCTGGGTGAAGCTTTCTTT
TRBJ1-1 many - TRBV28 CASRGDRGNTEAFF TGTGCCAGCAGGGGGGATCGGGGAAACACTGAAGCTTTCTTT
TRBJ2-5 few TRBD1 TRBV4-1 CASSQDRRDRGTETQYF TGCGCCAGCAGCCAAGATAGACGGGACAGGGGGACAGAGACCCAGTACTTC
TRBJ1-1 - - TRBV7-8 CASSQDRPGPQGTEAFF TGTGCCAGCAGCCAAGATAGGCCAGGCCCCCAGGGCACTGAAGCTTTCTTT
TRBJ1-5 many TRBD1 TRBV11-2 CASSLGQNSNQPQHF TGTGCCAGCAGCTTGGGACAGAATAGCAATCAGCCCCAGCATTTT
TRBJ1-2 - TRBD1 TRBV9 CASSVAGQGVGYTF TGTGCCAGCAGCGTAGCAGGACAGGGGGTTGGCTACACCTTC
TRBJ1-2 few - TRBV5-1 CASSDGGYYGYTF TGCGCCAGCTCGGATGGGGGGTACTATGGCTACACCTTC
TRBJ2-7 few - TRBV6-5 CASSYSKGGRWWEQYF TGTGCCAGCAGTTACTCGAAGGGAGGACGGTGGTGGGAGCAGTACTTC
TRBJ2-7 many - TRBV6-2/TRBV6-3 CASSYGLVYEQYF TGTGCCAGCAGTTACGGACTTGTATACGAGCAGTACTTC
TRBJ2-5 many - TRBV15 CATSRVYAGTVGETQYF TGTGCCACCAGCAGAGTTTATGCAGGGACCGTCGGAGAGACCCAGTACTTC
TRBJ2-2 many - TRBV7-2 CASSLGIGRPSRGELFF TGTGCCAGCAGCTTAGGGATAGGACGGCCGTCGAGAGGGGAGCTGTTTTTT
TRBJ2-5 many - TRBV2 CASSVTFQETQYF TGTGCCAGCAGTGTAACGTTCCAAGAGACCCAGTACTTC
TRBJ2-7 many - TRBV2 CASSVSRYEQYF TGTGCCAGCAGCGTCTCCCGGTACGAGCAGTACTTC
TRBJ1-1 many - TRBV2 CASSESAFYGTEAFF TGTGCCAGCAGTGAATCTGCGTTCTATGGCACTGAAGCTTTCTTT
TRBJ1-1 few TRBD1 TRBV27 CASSIAGQGGTEAFF TGTGCCAGCAGTATTGCCGGACAGGGTGGAACTGAAGCTTTCTTT
TRBJ2-7 many TRBD1 TRBV11-1 CASSQFLDRVDYEQYF TGTGCCAGCAGTCAATTCCTGGACAGGGTCGACTACGAGCAGTACTTC
TRBJ2-4 few - TRBV29-1 CSVATGNIQYF TGCAGCGTTGCTACGGGGAACATTCAGTACTTC
TRBJ2-4 few TRBD2 TRBV29-1 CSAKTSGSYIQYF TGCAGCGCAAAGACTAGCGGGAGTTACATTCAGTACTTC
TRBJ1-2 - - TRBV7-9 CASSTSTAIYGYTF TGTGCCAGCAGCACGTCTACGGCTATCTATGGCTACACCTTC
TRBJ2-5 many TRBD1 TRBV27 CASSWGQGETQYF TGTGCCAGCAGTTGGGGACAGGGTGAGACCCAGTACTTC
TRBJ1-6 - - TRBV28 CASSRDVYNSPLHF TGTGCCAGCAGCCGGGACGTCTATAATTCACCCCTCCACTTT
TRBJ2-1 - - TRBV10-1 CASSESGLSPNYNEQFF TGCGCCAGCAGTGAGTCGGGGCTTTCTCCTAACTACAATGAGCAGTTCTTC
TRBJ1-4 few - TRBV4-2 CASSQDFWSRNEKLFF TGTGCCAGCAGCCAAGATTTCTGGTCACGGAACGAAAAACTGTTTTTT
TRBJ1-1 - - TRBV9 CASSSRDGTEAFF TGTGCCAGCAGCTCGAGGGACGGCACTGAAGCTTTCTTT
TRBJ1-1 - TRBD1 TRBV6-1 CASSDQTGNTEALF TGTGCCAGCAGTGACCAGACAGGGAACACTGAAGCTCTCTTT
TRBJ1-3 few - TRBV3-1 CASSPATSVSGNTIYF TGTGCCAGCAGCCCCGCGACATCGGTCTCTGGAAACACCATATATTTT
TRBJ1-3 - - TRBV6-1 CASSVPTGFSGNTIYF TGTGCCAGCAGTGTACCCACAGGGTTCTCTGGAAACACCATATATTTT
TRBJ2-2 few - TRBV10-3 CAISESNSLKTGELFF TGTGCCATCAGTGAGTCGAACAGCTTGAAAACCGGGGAGCTGTTTTTT
TRBJ2-1 many - TRBV11-3 CASSRGDEQFF TGTGCCAGCAGCCGGGGAGATGAGCAGTTCTTC